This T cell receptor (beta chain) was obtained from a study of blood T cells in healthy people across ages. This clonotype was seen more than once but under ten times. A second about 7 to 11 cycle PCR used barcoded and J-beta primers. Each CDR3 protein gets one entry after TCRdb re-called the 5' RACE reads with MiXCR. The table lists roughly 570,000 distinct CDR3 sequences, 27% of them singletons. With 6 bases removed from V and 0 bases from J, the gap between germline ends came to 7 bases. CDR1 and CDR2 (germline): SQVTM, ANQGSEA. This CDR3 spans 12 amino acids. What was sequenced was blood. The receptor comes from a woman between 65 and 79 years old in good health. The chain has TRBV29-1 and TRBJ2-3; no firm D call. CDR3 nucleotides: TGCAGCGTCGCCGACAGCACAGATACGCAGTATTTT. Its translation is CSVADSTDTQYF.